These T cell receptor beta chains were read from a single sample in a study of blood T cell repertoires in COVID-19. The method was immunoSEQ multiplex PCR; TCRdb's version includes in-frame clones alone and lacks a portion of them. This sample has about 220,000 clones, with about 87% found just once. Material for sequencing was PBMCs or T cells enriched from blood (not recorded which). The receptors stem from a woman aged 40 to 50 with acute COVID-19. CDR3s include the opening cysteine and the closing phenylalanine or tryptophan. D genes are given only for firm matches. Clone size is shown for a subset of rows, as once, few, many or a class of expanded clone.

TRBJ1-1,TRBV7-2,.,.,TGTGCCAGCAGCTCAAACACAGGGTACACTGAAGCTTTCTTT,CASSSNTGYTEAFF
TRBJ2-3,TRBV7-9,TRBD1,.,TGTGCCAGCAGCCCGTCCGACAGGGACGCAGATACGCAGTATTTT,CASSPSDRDADTQYF
TRBJ2-7,TRBV7-2,.,.,TGTGCCAGCAGGTACAAGCCCGGGGAGCAGTACTTC,CASRYKPGEQYF
TRBJ1-1,TRBV12-3/TRBV12-4,.,.,TGTGCCAGCACCATCCGGGGGGGGCTGGCTTTCTTT,CASTIRGGLAFF
TRBJ1-1,TRBV18,.,once,TGTGCCAGCTCACCGGGGGGACCGGAAGCTTTCTTT,CASSPGGPEAFF
TRBJ1-2,TRBV28,TRBD1,.,TGTGCCAGCAGTCCGCCGGACAGGGATGGCTACACCTTC,CASSPPDRDGYTF
TRBJ2-1,TRBV5-6,TRBD2,.,TGTGCCAGCAGTAACAGACTAGCGGGAGTTTCTTACAATGAGCAGTTCTTC,CASSNRLAGVSYNEQFF
TRBJ2-7,TRBV7-2,.,.,TGTGCCAGCAGCCCCTCTAGACTCATCTCCTACGAGCAGTACTTC,CASSPSRLISYEQYF
TRBJ1-1,TRBV10-1,TRBD1,few,TGCGCCAGCAAAGGGGGCCTTAACACTGAAGCTTTCTTT,CASKGGLNTEAFF
TRBJ2-2,TRBV5-4,TRBD2,.,TGTGCCAGCATACCTAGCGGGGCGAACACCGGGGAGCTGTTTTTT,CASIPSGANTGELFF
TRBJ1-4,TRBV4-3,.,.,TGCGCCAGCAGCCGAGCAGGGATCCCTAATGAAAAACTGTTTTTT,CASSRAGIPNEKLFF
TRBJ1-3,TRBV20-1,.,.,TGCAGTGCTAGTCGTCCCGGGACAAGCTCTGGAAACACCATATATTTT,CSASRPGTSSGNTIYF
TRBJ2-4,TRBV3-1/TRBV3-2,TRBD1,.,TGTGCCAGCAGCCCCGACAGGGGGGAACTTCTAGCCAAAAACATTCAGTACTTC,CASSPDRGELLAKNIQYF
TRBJ2-3,TRBV6-2/TRBV6-3,.,.,TGTGCCAGCAGTGGCCGCGGAGCCAGCACAGATACGCAGTATTTT,CASSGRGASTDTQYF
TRBJ1-2,TRBV2,.,.,TGTGCCAGCATCTACAGCACTAACTATGGCTACACCTTC,CASIYSTNYGYTF
TRBJ2-2,TRBV28,TRBD1,.,TGTGCCAGCAGTTTTAGGGGGCCCGGGGAGCTGTTTTTT,CASSFRGPGELFF
TRBJ2-1,TRBV5-4,TRBD2,.,TGTGCCAGCAGCCCGGGACTAGCGGGAGGAGGTGAGCAGTTCTTC,CASSPGLAGGGEQFF
TRBJ1-2,TRBV7-9,TRBD1,many,TGTGCCAGCAGCGCCGACGAGGACAGGGGAAGCTGCACCTTC,CASSADEDRGSCTF
TRBJ1-2,TRBV10-3,.,.,TGTGCCATCAGGGGCGGGCCCGGTTATGGCTACACCTTC,CAIRGGPGYGYTF
TRBJ2-1,TRBV6-2/TRBV6-3,TRBD1,.,TGTGCCAGCAGTGACCCCCGGGACAGACTTACCTACAATGAGCAGTTCTTC,CASSDPRDRLTYNEQFF
TRBJ1-2,TRBV7-2,.,.,TGTGCCAGCAGCTTAGTGGGCGAAGGGGACTACGGCTACACCTTC,CASSLVGEGDYGYTF
TRBJ2-5,TRBV12-5,.,.,TGTGCTAGTGGCGGGGTGGTTGCCCAGTACTTC,CASGGVVAQYF
TRBJ2-3,TRBV6-4,TRBD1,few,TGTGCCAGCAGTGACGAGACAGGGGGCTCAGATACGCAGTATTTT,CASSDETGGSDTQYF
TRBJ1-1,TRBV15,.,.,TGTGCCACCAGCAGAGGGAGTGGCTCCATGAACACTGAAGCTTTCTTT,CATSRGSGSMNTEAFF
TRBJ1-1,TRBV5-1,.,few,TGCGCCAGCAGCTTGGAGGCAGGGCAAAACACTGAAGCTTTCTTT,CASSLEAGQNTEAFF
TRBJ2-3,TRBV3-1/TRBV3-2,TRBD2,.,TGTGCCAGCAGCTCTAGCGGGGCTAGCACAGATACGCAGTATTTT,CASSSSGASTDTQYF
TRBJ1-1,TRBV28,.,.,TGTGCCAGCAGTTCTCCATTCCAGGTTCGGTGGACTGAAGCTTTCTTT,CASSSPFQVRWTEAFF
TRBJ2-1,TRBV5-5,TRBD2,.,TGTGCCAGCAGCGCAAAGGTCGGGCTAGCGGGATACGGTGAGCAGTTCTTC,CASSAKVGLAGYGEQFF
TRBJ2-3,TRBV7-9,TRBD1,.,TGTGCCAGCAGCACCGGGACAGGGCTAGATACGCAGTATTTT,CASSTGTGLDTQYF
TRBJ2-3,TRBV7-2,TRBD2,.,TGTGCCAGCAGCTCTAGCGGGGGGGCCGGGACGCAGTATTTT,CASSSSGGAGTQYF
TRBJ1-4,TRBV28,.,.,TGTGCCAGCAGTTTAGGCAGGGCGGGAGGAAAACTGTTTTTT,CASSLGRAGGKLFF
TRBJ1-2,TRBV4-1,.,.,TGCGCCAGCAGCCAAGCTGCGTCGGCCAGGGCCCCTTACGGCTACACCTTC,CASSQAASARAPYGYTF
TRBJ1-1,TRBV20-1,.,.,TGCAGTGCTAGTCCGGTGAACACTGAAGCTTTCTTT,CSASPVNTEAFF
TRBJ1-1,TRBV11-2,.,once,TGTGCCAGCAGCCCAGTAGGGGGGGCATTTGACACTGAAGCTTTCTTT,CASSPVGGAFDTEAFF
TRBJ2-1,TRBV30,TRBD1,.,TGTGCCTGGACCCCAGGGGGTTTAAAGAATGAGCAGTTCTTC,CAWTPGGLKNEQFF
TRBJ1-3,TRBV21-1,.,.,TGTGCCAGCAGCAGGGACGACAGGGGTCTAGTCTTTGGAAACACCATATATTTT,CASSRDDRGLVFGNTIYF
TRBJ2-7,TRBV19,.,.,TGTGCCAGTAGTATAGTTGGGACTGCTCAATACGAGCAGTACTTC,CASSIVGTAQYEQYF
TRBJ2-1,TRBV11-2,.,.,TGTGCCAGCAGCTTAGTCATAAAAACAGGGATAAACTCCTACAATGAGCAGTTCTTC,CASSLVIKTGINSYNEQFF
TRBJ2-2,TRBV3-1/TRBV3-2,.,.,TGTGCCAGCAGCCAGCGGACCGGGGAGCTGTTTTTT,CASSQRTGELFF
TRBJ1-2,TRBV13,TRBD1,.,TGTGCCAGCAGCGAACAGGGGGCTCCCTTAGGCTACACCTTC,CASSEQGAPLGYTF
TRBJ1-2,TRBV24-1,.,.,TGTGCCACCAGTGATCGGAGGTGGGGGGAGAACTATGGCTACACCTTC,CATSDRRWGENYGYTF
TRBJ2-3,TRBV14,TRBD2,.,TGTGCCAGCAGCCACATATCTAGCGGAACTTTGGCAGATACGCAGTATTTT,CASSHISSGTLADTQYF
TRBJ2-3,TRBV28,TRBD1,.,TGTGCCAGCCGGGACAGCAGCACAGATACGCAGTATTTT,CASRDSSTDTQYF
TRBJ2-5,TRBV7-2,TRBD1,.,TGTGCCAGCAGCTTAGCTTCAGGGACAGAAGAGACCCAGTACTTC,CASSLASGTEETQYF
TRBJ2-1,TRBV9,TRBD2,.,TGTGCCAGCAGCCCACTAGCGCCCGAGCAGTTCTTC,CASSPLAPEQFF
TRBJ1-3,TRBV5-4,TRBD1,.,TGTGCCAGCAGCTTGCGACAGGGCCTCCCCTCTGGAAACACCATATATTTT,CASSLRQGLPSGNTIYF
TRBJ2-3,TRBV9,.,.,TGTGCCAGCAGCGTAGGCACAGGGAGCACAGATACGCAGTATTTT,CASSVGTGSTDTQYF
TRBJ1-1,TRBV5-1,.,.,TGCGCCAGCAGCGCCGGACTTAATATGAACACTGAAGCTTTCTTT,CASSAGLNMNTEAFF
TRBJ1-4,TRBV29-1,.,.,TGCAGCGTTGTGGAAGGGACTTCTAATGAAAAACTGTTTTTT,CSVVEGTSNEKLFF
TRBJ1-1,TRBV19,TRBD1,many,TGTGCCAGTAGCCCTGGGACAGGGGGAATGAACACTGAAGCTTTCTTT,CASSPGTGGMNTEAFF
TRBJ1-5,TRBV3-1/TRBV3-2,.,.,TGTGCCAGCAGCCTTAGTGATACGGATCAGCCCCAGCATTTT,CASSLSDTDQPQHF